Described below is a single T cell receptor beta chain sequence and its context. Its specificity is unknown. The sample originates from a study of siplizumab effects on memory and regulatory T cells. Regarding the study as a whole: Among mappable alloreactive CD4+ clones, the Treg-derived fraction averaged approximately 70% with siplizumab versus about 25% in controls.

The germline CDR1 and CDR2 sequences are SGDLS and YYNGEE. The CDR3 runs to 15 residues. Trimming removed 4 bases from V and 1 base from J; junction bases left unmatched: 3. The table came from immunoSEQ multiplex PCR; TCRdb's copy has only in-frame clones and leaves some out. The table lists about 87,000 clones, roughly 94% of them singletons. Sequencing was done on a sample of non-Treg CD4+ T cells sorted from blood. The chain has TRBV9 and TRBJ1-1; 11 bases align to TRBD1. This TCR was recovered from a human donor in good health. The CDR3 sequence is CASSQGTGGNTEAFF. Here the CDR3 DNA reads TGTGCCAGCAGCCAAGGGACAGGGGGGAACACTGAAGCTTTCTTT.